This T cell receptor beta chain was sequenced in a study of blood T cell repertoires in COVID-19. Study summary: The origin of the acute and convalescent COVID-19 samples was the United States, Italy and Spain. T cells, B-cell-depleted T cells, or PBMCs supplied cDNA or gDNA.

Profiled with immunoSEQ multiplex PCR; TCRdb holds only in-frame clones, not every one. Among about 480,000 clones, around nine tenths were seen once, and the ten largest hold 1.5% to 2%. The CDR3 covers 13 residues. The germline V gene encodes CDR1 MNHEY and CDR2 SVGAGI. V was shortened by 8 bases and J by 2 bases, with 12 bases between the two germline ends. The rearrangement links TRBV6-5 to TRBJ1-1; tentative D call: TRBD1 (5 bases). Input material: PBMCs or T cells enriched from blood (not recorded which). The clonotype originates from a woman aged 40 to 55 who had recovered from COVID-19. CDR3 DNA: TGTGCCAGCCGGGAGGGGCCTAACACTGAAGCTTTCTTT. This gives the protein CASREGPNTEAFF.